This TCR beta chain was identified in a study of cytomegalovirus exposure and HLA in healthy donors. Findings of the study overall: Both high specificity and high sensitivity reportedly marked the classifier's diagnosis of cytomegalovirus status.

With regard to this clone: Its antigen is unidentified.

The repertoire was sequenced with immunoSEQ multiplex PCR; TCRdb's copy has only in-frame clones and lacks some. The data hold 100,000 or so clones, with 86% observed a single time. CDR3 length: 14 amino acids. Germline CDR1 and CDR2: MNHEY and SVGAGI. V was cut by 2 bases and J by 0 bases, with 5 bases left in between. This TCR derives from a woman under 30 in good health and CMV-seropositive. The chain is built from TRBV6-5 and TRBJ2-1; D call uncertain. Sequenced: PBMCs. CDR3 loop: CASSYRSSYNEQFF. In DNA form, the CDR3 reads TGTGCCAGCAGTTACAGGAGCTCCTACAATGAGCAGTTCTTC.